What follows are 23 T cell receptor beta chains derived from one specimen sequenced in a study of blood T cells in healthy people across ages. Next came a second PCR, run for about 6 to 11 cycles, which used a sample-barcoded 5' primer along with a J-beta primer mix. TCRdb used MiXCR to reprocess the 5' RACE reads, holding one entry per CDR3 protein. The sample lists over 1,500,000 distinct CDR3 sequences; about 39% were seen once. Sequencing was done on a sample of blood. The receptor set was obtained from a human donor in good health.

Regarding this clonotype: A read error may explain this, as a much larger clone is one base away. J is TRBJ2-7 and V is TRBV29-1; possible D gene TRBD1, 5 bases. Germline assignment: CDR1 SQVTM and CDR2 ANQGSEA. The CDR3 has 13 amino acids. CDR3 region: CSVQGGANYERYF. CDR3 nucleotide sequence: TGCAGCGTTCAGGGTGGTGCGAATTACGAGCGGTACTTC.

This clonotype came up a few times. The rearrangement links TRBV6-5 to TRBJ1-2, with a weak D call TRBD1 (6 bases). CDR1 is MNHEY and CDR2 is SVGAGI in the germline V gene. Trimming pared 5 bases from V and 6 bases from J, leaving 10 bases between. The CDR3 runs 12 residues. CDR3 loop: CASSIQGNGYTF. CDR3 in DNA: TGTGCCAGCAGTATCCAGGGGAATGGCTACACCTTC.

The chain uses TRBV20-1 and TRBJ2-5, with 8 bases fitting TRBD2. Looked up from germline, CDR1 is DFQATT and CDR2 is SNEGSKA (reference sequence). With V trimmed by 6 bases and J by 2 bases, 5 bases remained unmatched. The CDR3 spans 13 residues. CDR3 DNA sequence: TGCAGTGCGATATTAGCGGGGCAAGAGACCCAGTACTTC. Translated, it gives CSAILAGQETQYF.

This clonotype came up a few times. The rearrangement joins TRBV7-2 to TRBJ2-1, with 9 positions matching TRBD1. J gave up 10 bases and V 5 bases, and 9 bases lay outside the gene matches. Germline V lookup: CDR1 SGHTA, CDR2 FQGNSA. The CDR3 consists of 14 residues. The CDR3 here is CASSPGTGSREQFF. DNA for the CDR3: TGTGCCAGCAGCCCCGGGACAGGGTCCCGGGAGCAGTTCTTC. The full variable domain, rest sourced from reference TRBV7-2 and TRBJ2-1, is GAGVSQSPSNKVTEKGKDVELRCDPISGHTALYWYRQSLGQGLEFLIYFQGNSAPDKSGLPSDRFSAERTGGSVSTLTIQRTQQEDSAVYLCASSPGTGSREQFFGPGTRLTVL.

The rearrangement joins TRBV20-1 to TRBJ2-7; possibly TRBD1 for D (6 bases). Trimming cost V 6 bases and J 1 base, with 16 bases left between them. This CDR3 is 14 amino acids long. Germline CDR1 reads DFQATT; CDR2 reads SNEGSKA (reference sequence). The CDR3 region has the DNA TGCAGTGCAATCAGGGGACAATCTTCCTACGAGCAGTACTTC. It specifies CSAIRGQSSYEQYF.

The chain uses TRBV7-9 and TRBJ1-1; TRBD1 is a possible D gene (6 bases). The V end lost 4 bases, the J end lost 8 bases, and 14 bases lay between the germline ends. The CDR3 totals 13 residues. CDR1 is SEHNR, CDR2 FQNEAQ, per germline (reference sequence). CDR3 region: CASSSYDRREAFF. In nucleotides, the CDR3 is TGTGCCAGCAGCTCCTATGACAGGCGAGAAGCTTTCTTT.

This clonotype has just a few counts. The chain carries TRBV29-1 and TRBJ2-7, with 12 bases matching TRBD2. Germline V CDR1 and CDR2: SQVTM, ANQGSEA. With V trimmed by 4 bases and J by 1 base, 11 bases remained unmatched. The CDR3 extends over 17 amino acids. The CDR3 coding sequence is TGCAGCGTTGTATACCCGGGACTAGCGGGCGGTTCCTACGAGCAGTACTTC. Protein: CSVVYPGLAGGSYEQYF.

The V and J genes are TRBV7-2 and TRBJ2-1, with 10 bases fitting TRBD2. J gave up 7 bases and V 1 base, and 7 bases lay outside the gene matches. The CDR3 contains 16 residues. Looked up from germline, CDR1 is SGHTA and CDR2 is FQGNSA. The DNA for the CDR3 is TGTGCCAGCAGCTTAGGGTACGAGCGGGGGGGGAATGAGCAGTTCTTC. Its protein is CASSLGYERGGNEQFF.

The rearrangement joins TRBV24-1 to TRBJ2-3; 10 bases line up with TRBD2. The V segment lost 2 bases and the J segment 6 bases; nucleotides outside the gene matches: 22. Germline V gene sequence: CDR1 KGHDR, CDR2 SFDVKD. The CDR3 spans 21 residues. CDR3 protein: CATSDYLGASGGIGAEDTQYF. The CDR3 nucleotides read TGTGCCACCAGTGATTACTTGGGGGCTAGCGGGGGTATTGGCGCTGAGGATACGCAGTATTTT.

This rearrangement joins TRBV18 to TRBJ2-1, with TRBD1 matching over 8 bases. This CDR3 is 15 amino acids long. Germline V CDR1 and CDR2: KGHSH, LQKENI. V lost 3 bases and J lost 8; bases outside the gene matches: 9. CDR3 sequence reads: CASSPRDRLGDEQFF. CDR3 DNA sequence: TGTGCCAGCTCACCCCGGGACAGGCTTGGGGATGAGCAGTTCTTC.

This clonotype has just a few counts. The chain is built from TRBV20-1 and TRBJ1-5, with D perhaps matching TRBD1 (5 bases). There are 14 residues in the CDR3. Germline lookup yields CDR1 DFQATT and CDR2 SNEGSKA (reference sequence). The V and J ends lost 2 bases and 4 bases respectively, with 12 bases between them. CDR3 sequence: CSARRDLPNQPQHF. The CDR3 DNA is TGCAGTGCTAGAAGGGACCTACCAAATCAGCCCCAGCATTTT.

Remarks on this clonotype: The junction differs from germline at one of its ends, possibly a read error. The chain couples TRBV7-2 to TRBJ2-7; perhaps TRBD1 as D (6 bases). The J call may be wrong; the DNA end is better matched by TRBJ2-5. This CDR3 contains 16 residues. Germline V CDR1 and CDR2: SGHTA, FQGNSA. The CDR3, as DNA: TGTGCCAGCGGCTTAGTAGGGCTACAGGGTAGAGAGACCCAGTACTTC. Encoded protein: CASGLVGLQGRETQYF.

V and J are TRBV5-5 and TRBJ1-4; D is unresolved. The germline gives CDR1 SGHKS, CDR2 YYEKEE (reference sequence). Deletions cut 6 bases from V and 8 bases from J, with 29 bases between. CDR3 length: 18 residues. CDR3 DNA sequence: TGTGCCAGCAACTCGGTTATCATGGCGGAAGGGTTGGGGGAAAAACTGTTTTTT. This translates into CASNSVIMAEGLGEKLFF.

This clonotype has only a few counts. The rearrangement joins TRBV12-3 or TRBV12-4 to TRBJ2-1; 9 nucleotides line up with TRBD1. Germline trimming cut 4 bases from V and 7 bases from J; bases unmatched to any gene: 11. This CDR3 is 16 amino acids long. The CDR3 sequence: CASSSRDRVERNEQFF. The CDR3, as DNA: TGTGCCAGCAGTTCCCGGGACAGGGTAGAAAGGAATGAGCAGTTCTTC.

V and J are TRBV4-3 and TRBJ1-1; D remains unclear. With 0 bases removed from V and 11 bases from J, the gap between germline ends came to 13 bases. The CDR3 has 13 amino acids. Per the germline V gene, CDR1 is LGHNA and CDR2 is YSLEER. The CDR3, as DNA: TGCGCCAGCAGCCAAGACTTCAGTGTTGGCGCTTTCTTT. It is translated as CASSQDFSVGAFF.

The chain joins TRBV20-1 to TRBJ1-5; tentative D call: TRBD1 (6 bases). Looked up from germline, CDR1 is DFQATT and CDR2 is SNEGSKA (reference sequence). The V gene lost 0 bases and the J gene lost 11 bases, with 14 bases spanning the gap. The CDR3 is 13 amino acids. CDR3 nucleotide sequence: TGCAGTGCTAGAGATCGAGACAGGCTGGCCCAGCATTTT. Residues: CSARDRDRLAQHF.

The chain combines TRBV7-2 with TRBJ1-2; 11 positions agree with TRBD1. The CDR3 extends over 16 amino acids. J gave up 6 bases and V 5 bases, and 11 bases lay outside the gene matches. CDR1 is SGHTA and CDR2 is FQGNSA in the germline V gene. CDR3: CASSLPLDRGRDGYTF. The CDR3 DNA sequence: TGTGCCAGCAGCCTCCCCCTGGACAGGGGGCGCGATGGCTACACCTTC.

This clonotype was detected once. The chain has TRBV4-1 and TRBJ2-2; TRBD1 is a possible D gene (5 bases). The CDR3 is 15 residues long. Per germline, CDR1 MGHRA and CDR2 YSYEKL. V was clipped by 4 bases and J by 9 bases, with 18 bases between them. CDR3 coding DNA: TGCGCCAGCAGCCCAGAAAAGACAGTTCGCCGGGAGCTGTTTTTT. Its translation: CASSPEKTVRRELFF.

This clonotype was observed a handful of times. The chain uses TRBV20-1 and TRBJ2-7, with D maybe TRBD1 (6 bases). Deletions cut 5 bases from V and 10 bases from J, with 27 bases between. Germline V lookup: CDR1 DFQATT, CDR2 SNEGSKA (reference sequence). The CDR3 is made up of 15 amino acids. The DNA for the CDR3 is TGCAGTGCTCACGTGGGGGCGCAGAGCCGGGAAACCCAGTACTTC. Protein sequence: CSAHVGAQSRETQYF.

This chain connects TRBV20-1 to TRBJ2-7; no clear D gene. Germline loops: CDR1 DFQATT, CDR2 SNEGSKA (reference sequence). The V and J ends lost 0 bases and 1 base respectively, with 7 bases between them. CDR3 length: 13 amino acids. DNA for the CDR3: TGCAGTGCTAGAGAAACGGAATCCTACGAGCAGTACTTC. Protein product: CSARETESYEQYF.

This clonotype was picked up a small number of times. This rearrangement joins TRBV20-1 to TRBJ2-3; the match to TRBD1 covers 7 bases. The germline CDR1 and CDR2 sequences are DFQATT and SNEGSKA (reference sequence). The J segment lost 3 bases and the V segment lost 0 bases, leaving 9 bases of the junction unmatched. The CDR3 length is 16 residues. The CDR3 loop is CSARDFRTGGTDTQYF. The CDR3 DNA reads as TGCAGTGCTAGAGACTTTAGGACAGGTGGTACAGATACGCAGTATTTT.

The V and J genes are TRBV5-1 and TRBJ2-5, with TRBD1 identical over 7 bases. After removal of 5 bases from V and 0 bases from J, the junction contained 1 base not matched to a gene. The CDR3 is 13 residues long. Germline assignment: CDR1 SGHRS and CDR2 YFSETQ. In DNA, the CDR3 is TGCGCCAGCAGACAGGGGAACCAAGAGACCCAGTACTTC. Its protein is CASRQGNQETQYF.

This clonotype showed up many times. The gene calls are TRBV7-2 and TRBJ1-2, with D perhaps TRBD1 (6 bases). Trimming pared 7 bases from V and 8 bases from J, leaving 20 bases between. This CDR3 is 14 amino acids long. Per germline, CDR1 SGHTA and CDR2 FQGNSA. CDR3 in DNA: TGTGCCAGCAACACAGGGTACCAAGCTTACGGCTACACCTTC. Its translation: CASNTGYQAYGYTF.